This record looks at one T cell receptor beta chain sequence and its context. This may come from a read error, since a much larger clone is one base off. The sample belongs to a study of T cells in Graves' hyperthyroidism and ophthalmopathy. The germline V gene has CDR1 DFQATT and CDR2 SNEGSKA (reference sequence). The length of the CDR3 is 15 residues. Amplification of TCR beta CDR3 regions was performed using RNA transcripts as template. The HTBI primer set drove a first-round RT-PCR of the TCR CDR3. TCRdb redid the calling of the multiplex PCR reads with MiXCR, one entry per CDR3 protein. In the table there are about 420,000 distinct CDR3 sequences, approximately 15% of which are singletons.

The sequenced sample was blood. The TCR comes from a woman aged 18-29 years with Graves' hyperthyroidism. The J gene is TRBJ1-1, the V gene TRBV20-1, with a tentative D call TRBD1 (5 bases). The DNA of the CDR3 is TGCAGTGTTAGAGAGCAGGGTTGGGGGAACACTGAAGCTTTCTTT. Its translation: CSVREQGWGNTEAFF.